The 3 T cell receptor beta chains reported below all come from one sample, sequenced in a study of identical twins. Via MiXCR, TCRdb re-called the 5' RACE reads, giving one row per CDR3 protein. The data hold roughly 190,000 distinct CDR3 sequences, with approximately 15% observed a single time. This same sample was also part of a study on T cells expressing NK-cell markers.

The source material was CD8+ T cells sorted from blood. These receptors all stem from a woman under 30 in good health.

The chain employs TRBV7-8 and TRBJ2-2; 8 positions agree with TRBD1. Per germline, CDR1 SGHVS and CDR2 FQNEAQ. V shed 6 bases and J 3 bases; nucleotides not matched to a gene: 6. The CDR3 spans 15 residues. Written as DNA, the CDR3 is TGTGCCAGCAGTCAGATGACAGGGGACACCGGGGAGCTGTTTTTT. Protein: CASSQMTGDTGELFF.

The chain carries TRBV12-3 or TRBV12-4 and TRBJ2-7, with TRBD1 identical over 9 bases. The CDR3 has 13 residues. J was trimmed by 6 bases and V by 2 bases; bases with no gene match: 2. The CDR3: CASSLSTGGEQYF. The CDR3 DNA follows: TGTGCCAGCAGTTTATCGACAGGGGGCGAGCAGTACTTC.

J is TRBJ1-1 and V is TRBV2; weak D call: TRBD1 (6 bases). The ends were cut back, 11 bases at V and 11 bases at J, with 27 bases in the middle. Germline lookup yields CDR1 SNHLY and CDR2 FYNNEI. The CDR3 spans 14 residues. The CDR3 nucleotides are TGTGCCTGCCGGACAGAAGAGATCCGATTGAATGCTTTCTTT. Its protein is CACRTEEIRLNAFF.